This passage covers 31 T cell receptor beta chains from one sample sequenced in a study of blood T cell repertoires in COVID-19. The repertoire was sequenced with immunoSEQ multiplex PCR; TCRdb's copy has only in-frame clones and lacks some. Among 120,000 or so clones listed, around 80% were seen once. The source material was peripheral blood. All receptors derive from a man aged 70 or older with acute or convalescent COVID-19.

DNA for the CDR3: TGCGCCAGCAGCAAACAGGGGTACCAAGAGACCCAGTACTTC. Translating gives CASSKQGYQETQYF. The chain is built from TRBV5-1 and TRBJ2-5, with 7 nucleotides matching TRBD1. Germline lookup yields CDR1 SGHRS and CDR2 YFSETQ. The CDR3 has 14 amino acids. The V segment lost 4 bases and the J segment 0 bases; nucleotides outside the gene matches: 3.

The chain employs TRBV6-6 and TRBJ2-7; 7 bases fit TRBD1. The CDR3 spans 12 residues. The J segment lost 7 bases and the V segment lost 2 bases, leaving 2 bases of the junction unmatched. Per the germline V gene, CDR1 is MNHNY and CDR2 is SVGAGI (reference sequence). The CDR3, as DNA: TGTGCCAGCAGTTACGGGGGACAGGAGCAGTACTTC. It encodes CASSYGGQEQYF.

The chain employs TRBV3-1 (or the pseudogene TRBV3-2) and TRBJ1-1, with 10 bases aligning to TRBD1. The CDR3 sequence is 14 residues long. The V segment lost 5 bases and the J segment 9 bases; nucleotides outside the gene matches: 9. CDR1 is LGHDT, CDR2 YNNKEL, per germline (reference sequence). CDR3 nucleotides: TGTGCCAGCAGCGGTGGGACAGGGGACATTAAAGCTTTCTTT. Protein sequence: CASSGGTGDIKAFF.

V is TRBV29-1 and J is TRBJ1-1; weak D call: TRBD1 (5 bases). The CDR3 has 12 residues. Trimming stripped 4 bases from V and 1 base from J, with 7 bases between. Germline V gene data show CDR1 as SQVTM and CDR2 as ANQGSEA. DNA for the CDR3: TGCAGCGTTGGGAGGGGGAACACTGAAGCTTTCTTT. This codes for CSVGRGNTEAFF.

This sequence joins TRBV7-2 and TRBJ2-5; 10 positions match TRBD1. Germline V gene sequence: CDR1 SGHTA, CDR2 FQGNSA. The CDR3 spans 14 residues. V lost 5 bases, J lost 4 bases, and 4 bases stayed unmatched. The CDR3 DNA reads as TGTGCCAGCAGCCCTCGGACAGGGGGAGAGACCCAGTACTTC. Its translation is CASSPRTGGETQYF.

This clone was seen a handful of times. This chain links TRBV5-1 with TRBJ2-6; no clear D. This CDR3 comprises 17 residues. Germline loops: CDR1 SGHRS, CDR2 YFSETQ. The V and J ends lost 4 bases and 4 bases respectively, with 18 bases between them. The CDR3 DNA is TGCGCCAGCAGCCCTTGGGCCCCCCCGGCCGGGGCCAACGTCCTGACTTTC. Translated, it gives CASSPWAPPAGANVLTF.

This chain uses TRBV20-1 with TRBJ1-1; D remains unclear. Trimming removed 3 bases from V and 0 bases from J, with 8 bases in between. Per germline, CDR1 DFQATT and CDR2 SNEGSKA (reference sequence). The CDR3 is 13 residues long. The CDR3 DNA reads as TGCAGTGCTAGTCAGGTATTGAACACTGAAGCTTTCTTT. Residues: CSASQVLNTEAFF.

The chain has TRBV10-3 and TRBJ2-7; 10 bases are a match to TRBD1. V dropped 0 bases and J dropped 4; count of bases not matched to a gene: 3. CDR3 size: 15 residues. Germline values: CDR1 ENHRY, CDR2 SYGVKD. DNA of the CDR3: TGTGCCATCAGTGAGTCCGGGACAGGGGATTACGAGCAGTACTTC. Encoded protein: CAISESGTGDYEQYF.

The chain couples TRBV9 to TRBJ2-5; 8 nucleotides line up with TRBD1. There are 15 residues in the CDR3. V lost 1 base, J lost 5 bases, and 7 bases stayed unmatched. Germline CDR1 is SGDLS and CDR2 is YYNGEE. CDR3 sequence (DNA): TGTGCCAGCAGCGTACAGGGGGCCGAGTGGGAGACCCAGTACTTC. Its translation is CASSVQGAEWETQYF. Full variable domain (remainder filled in from reference TRBV9 and TRBJ2-5): DSGVTQTPKHLITATGQRVTLRCSPRSGDLSVYWYQQSLDQGLQFLIQYYNGEERAKGNILERFSAQQFPDLHSELNLSSLELGDSALYFCASSVQGAEWETQYFGPGTRLLVL.

This sequence joins TRBV4-2 and TRBJ2-1, with TRBD2 identical over 11 bases. The trim removed 4 bases at V and 10 bases at J, leaving 12 bases unmatched. This CDR3 spans 16 amino acids. CDR1 and CDR2 (germline): LGHNA, YNFKEQ. CDR3 sequence (DNA): TGTGCCAGCAGCCCGTGGGCTAGCGGGGGGTCAGACGAGCAGTTCTTC. This encodes CASSPWASGGSDEQFF.

As DNA, the CDR3 is TGTGCCAGCAGCCTGGGGGGTACCGGGGAGCTGTTTTTT. Its translation: CASSLGGTGELFF. The chain is built from TRBV27 and TRBJ2-2, with D perhaps matching TRBD2 (6 bases). The CDR3 length is 13 residues. Trimming pared 6 bases from V and 5 bases from J, leaving 10 bases between. CDR1 MNHEY and CDR2 SMNVEV come from the germline V gene (reference sequence).

The chain uses TRBV12-3 or TRBV12-4 and TRBJ2-7; 8 bases are a match to TRBD1. Trimming cost V 5 bases and J 6 bases; bases outside gene matches: 3. The CDR3 loop spans 12 amino acids. The CDR3, as DNA: TGTGCCAGCAGTAAGACAGGGGCCGAGCAGTACTTC. It codes for CASSKTGAEQYF.

The rearrangement uses TRBV3-1 (or the pseudogene TRBV3-2) and TRBJ1-4; possibly TRBD1 for D (5 bases). V was trimmed by 0 bases and J by 8 bases, leaving 10 bases between them. Germline values: CDR1 LGHDT, CDR2 YNNKEL (reference sequence). This CDR3 has 14 amino acids. CDR3 amino acids: CASSQDPRGEKLFF. CDR3 DNA: TGTGCCAGCAGCCAAGACCCCCGGGGGGAAAAACTGTTTTTT.

This chain links TRBV3-1 (or the pseudogene TRBV3-2) with TRBJ2-7; possible D gene TRBD1, 8 bases. The CDR3 is made up of 18 amino acids. V lost 5 bases and J 4 bases, leaving 27 bases between the germline ends. Germline V CDR1 and CDR2: LGHDT, YNNKEL (reference sequence). CDR3 loop: CASSFRTGRAGFLYEQYF. CDR3 coding DNA: TGTGCCAGCAGCTTTCGGACAGGGAGGGCCGGGTTTTTATACGAGCAGTACTTC.

The V and J genes are TRBV12-5 and TRBJ2-5, with TRBD1 as a possible D gene (6 bases). The germline CDR1 and CDR2 sequences are LGHNT and FRNRAP. The CDR3 loop spans 14 amino acids. Trimming pared 7 bases from V and 5 bases from J, leaving 17 bases between. CDR3: CASATSDSLETQYF. The CDR3 DNA reads TGTGCTAGTGCCACCTCGGACAGTTTGGAGACCCAGTACTTC.

The J gene is TRBJ2-1, the V gene TRBV6-6, with 14 bases aligning to TRBD2. Germline V gene data show CDR1 as MNHNY and CDR2 as SVGAGI (reference sequence). V was clipped by 5 bases and J by 4 bases; unmatched bases: 7. The CDR3 sequence is 17 residues long. The CDR3 DNA follows: TGTGCCAGCAGTCGCTCGACTAGCGGGGGGGATTACAATGAGCAGTTCTTC. Its protein is CASSRSTSGGDYNEQFF.

The chain couples TRBV5-6 to TRBJ2-7; D not certain. V lost 0 bases and J 2 bases, leaving 9 bases between the germline ends. This CDR3 contains 14 residues. Germline-derived CDR1 and CDR2 are SGHDT and YYEEEE. CDR3 nucleotides: TGTGCCAGCAGCTTGGGGCAGTTGACCTACGAGCAGTACTTC. Translating gives CASSLGQLTYEQYF.

J is TRBJ2-2 and V is TRBV10-3; 9 bases align to TRBD1. Trimming at V came to 11 bases and at J to 1 base, leaving 2 bases not matched to a gene. Germline loops: CDR1 ENHRY, CDR2 SYGVKD. The CDR3 length is 13 residues. The CDR3: CAAGQGNTGELFF. CDR3 bases: TGTGCCGCGGGACAGGGGAACACCGGGGAGCTGTTTTTT.

V gene TRBV11-3 combines with J gene TRBJ1-1; no clear D. The V gene's germline CDR1 is SGHNT and CDR2 YENEEA. The length of the CDR3 is 13 residues. Trimming took 1 base from V and 5 from J, leaving 8 bases between them. CDR3 region: CASSLVSGTEAFF. In DNA, the CDR3 is TGTGCCAGCAGCTTAGTCTCCGGGACTGAAGCTTTCTTT. The full variable domain, its missing parts supplied by reference TRBV11-3 and TRBJ1-1, is EAGVVQSPRYKIIEKKQPVAFWCNPISGHNTLYWYLQNLGQGPELLIRYENEEAVDDSQLPKDRFSAERLKGVDSTLKIQPAELGDSAVYLCASSLVSGTEAFFGQGTRLTVV.

The chain couples TRBV19 to TRBJ1-2, with 7 bases lining up with TRBD1. Per germline, CDR1 LNHDA and CDR2 SQIVND (reference sequence). V was clipped by 4 bases and J by 7 bases; unmatched bases: 3. The CDR3 contains 12 residues. CDR3 in DNA: TGTGCCAGTAGTAGAGACAGGGTTGGCTACACCTTC. Protein product: CASSRDRVGYTF.

In this sample, this clone turned up once. The chain joins TRBV6-5 to TRBJ1-1; no clear D gene. The V gene's germline CDR1 is MNHEY and CDR2 SVGAGI. This CDR3 is built from 13 residues. Trimming left V 8 bases short and J 1 base short, with 11 bases between. The CDR3 DNA follows: TGTGCCAGCGGCGGATTCGGGAACACTGAAGCTTTCTTT. Protein product: CASGGFGNTEAFF.

The CDR3 DNA is TGTGCCAGCAGCCAAGGAGCGGGGAGGGATACGCAGTATTTT. It encodes CASSQGAGRDTQYF. J is TRBJ2-3 and V is TRBV4-2; 7 positions match TRBD2. CDR1 and CDR2 (germline): LGHNA, YNFKEQ. The V and J ends lost 1 base and 6 bases, in that order; junction bases with no gene match: 4. This CDR3 spans 14 amino acids.

This clone was seen just once. This rearrangement joins TRBV6-4 to TRBJ1-6; 8 nucleotides agree with TRBD1. Germline CDR1 reads MRHNA; CDR2 reads SNTAGT. The J segment lost 7 bases and the V segment lost 3 bases, leaving 5 bases of the junction unmatched. The CDR3 is 15 residues long. CDR3 DNA sequence: TGTGCCAGCAGTGAAACCACAGGGGGGAATTCACCCCTCCACTTT. Translated, it gives CASSETTGGNSPLHF.

The rearrangement joins TRBV9 to TRBJ2-7, with a possible D match to TRBD1 (6 bases). The CDR3 loop spans 15 amino acids. Trimming cost V 3 bases and J 5 bases, with 18 bases left between them. Germline V gives CDR1 SGDLS, CDR2 YYNGEE. In DNA form, the CDR3 reads TGTGCCAGCAGCGCTCAACCCGGGACATTCGACGAGCAGTACTTC. Translated, it gives CASSAQPGTFDEQYF.

V and J are TRBV5-6 and TRBJ2-3, with 7 bases fitting TRBD2. Per the germline V gene, CDR1 is SGHDT and CDR2 is YYEEEE. The CDR3 spans 15 residues. V shed 3 bases, J shed 5 bases, and the junction held 9 bases outside the gene matches. CDR3 sequence reads: CASSWGTTRGDTQYF. The CDR3 DNA is TGTGCCAGCAGCTGGGGGACTACCCGCGGAGATACGCAGTATTTT.

The chain combines TRBV5-1 with TRBJ2-7; D not resolved. CDR3 size: 12 residues. From germline, CDR1 is SGHRS and CDR2 YFSETQ. V was clipped by 4 bases and J by 3 bases, with 8 bases between them. The CDR3 coding sequence is TGCGCCAGCAGCCTTAATAGCTACGAGCAGTACTTC. Its protein is CASSLNSYEQYF.

The V and J genes are TRBV27 and TRBJ2-1; D might be TRBD1 (6 bases). CDR1 and CDR2 from the germline V gene are MNHEY and SMNVEV (reference sequence). Trimming cost V 6 bases and J 9 bases, with 21 bases left between them. This CDR3 is built from 15 residues. This CDR3 reads CASSSPLRGRGEQFF. The CDR3, as DNA: TGTGCCAGCAGCTCCCCTCTCAGGGGTAGAGGTGAGCAGTTCTTC.

The genes are TRBV18 and TRBJ1-1, with D hard to call. Germline CDR1 KGHSH, CDR2 LQKENI. V shed 0 bases and J shed 0 bases, with 2 bases lying between them. The CDR3 extends over 13 amino acids. CDR3 in amino acids: CASSPPVNTEAFF. The DNA of the CDR3 is TGTGCCAGCTCACCACCCGTGAACACTGAAGCTTTCTTT.

V usage is TRBV14 and J usage is TRBJ1-3; D unresolved. V was clipped by 1 base and J by 0 bases, with 7 bases between them. CDR1 is SGHDN and CDR2 is FVKESK in the germline V gene. The CDR3 is 15 residues long. This CDR3 is CASSQATHSGNTIYF. The CDR3 DNA is TGTGCCAGCAGCCAAGCGACTCACTCTGGAAACACCATATATTTT.

The rearrangement links TRBV7-2 to TRBJ1-4; 7 positions agree with TRBD1. V lost 5 bases and J lost 5; bases outside the gene matches: 2. Germline values: CDR1 SGHTA, CDR2 FQGNSA. The CDR3 has 13 residues. CDR3 nucleotides: TGTGCCAGCAGCGCGACAGGGAATGAAAAACTGTTTTTT. Translated: CASSATGNEKLFF.

This chain links TRBV19 with TRBJ1-5; the D is unclear. Germline V gives CDR1 LNHDA, CDR2 SQIVND (reference sequence). The V end was cut by 2 bases, the J end by 0 bases, with 8 bases between. This CDR3 has 15 amino acids. CDR3 protein: CASSIMGFSNQPQHF. The CDR3 DNA sequence: TGTGCCAGTAGTATAATGGGCTTTAGCAATCAGCCCCAGCATTTT.